One and the same sample provided the 29 T cell receptor beta chains below, sequenced in a study of T cell clusters in autoimmune cytopenias (dated by TCRdb to between 2018 and 2020). The sample was run on an Illumina MiSeq. To amplify TRB rearrangements, a touch-down multiplex PCR protocol was run with the TRB-A and TRB-B primer pools combined in a single tube. TCRdb reprocessed the reads and lists each CDR3 protein sequence as a single entry, with no DNA. The sample's clone listing holds thousands of distinct CDR3 sequences. About 5% of the sample goes to the ten largest clones. Per sample, approximately 230 ng of peripheral blood genomic DNA, 30,000 to 40,000 genome equivalents, was used for TRB amplification. The source material was peripheral blood. Source of these receptors: a human donor with an autoimmune cytopenia or autoimmune hepatitis (not recorded which).

The V and J genes are TRBV27 and TRBJ1-5; TCRdb reports TRBD1, a call that lacks DNA to check it against. The CDR3 consists of 15 residues. Germline assignment: CDR1 MNHEY and CDR2 SMNVEV (reference sequence). CDR3 protein: CASRGGSNSNQPQHF.

The rearrangement links TRBV20-1 to TRBJ1-2. CDR1 is DFQATT, CDR2 SNEGSKA, per germline (reference sequence). The CDR3 covers 12 residues. This chain's CDR3 is CSAQLRGGGYTF.

The V call is TRBV7-6, the J call TRBJ2-1; TCRdb indicates TRBD2, and absent DNA this call remains unverified. There are 16 residues in the CDR3. The germline V gene has CDR1 SGHVS and CDR2 FNYEAQ. CDR3 sequence: CASSFFRGLSYNEQFF.

The gene calls are TRBV6-2 or TRBV6-3 and TRBJ1-2. The CDR3 is 16 amino acids. Per the germline V gene, CDR1 is MNHEY and CDR2 is SVGEGT. The chain's CDR3 is CASSYGTQLANYGYTF.

This rearrangement joins TRBV5-4 to TRBJ2-5; TCRdb calls TRBD1, which cannot be checked without DNA. The CDR3 loop spans 15 amino acids. Germline V CDR1 and CDR2: SGHNT, YYREEE (reference sequence). The chain's CDR3 is CASSQRTGRQETQYF.

The chain recombines TRBV27 with TRBJ1-1; TCRdb lists TRBD1, though no DNA is available to test this call. This CDR3 contains 13 residues. Germline loops: CDR1 MNHEY, CDR2 SMNVEV (reference sequence). The CDR3 sequence: CASTRTGHTEAFF.

The chain joins TRBV6-5 to TRBJ2-1. Germline lookup yields CDR1 MNHEY and CDR2 SVGAGI. CDR3 length equals 17 residues. The CDR3 loop is CASSYRPADLGLNEQFF.

J is TRBJ1-2 and V is TRBV5-5; TCRdb lists TRBD1, though no DNA is available to test this call. This CDR3 region has 13 residues. Germline CDR1 SGHKS, CDR2 YYEKEE (reference sequence). CDR3 loop: CASSPDPGYGYTF.

The chain carries TRBV12-3 or TRBV12-4 and TRBJ2-3; no DNA is available, so the TRBD2 call from TCRdb remains unchecked. The CDR3 contains 16 residues. The CDR3 region is CASSWGTSGSPDTQYF.

Judged by frequency, this clonotype is medium-sized. The V gene is TRBV29-1, the J gene TRBJ2-1; the TRBD2 assignment by TCRdb is unverifiable without DNA. CDR1 SQVTM and CDR2 ANQGSEA come from the germline V gene. The CDR3 runs 14 residues. The CDR3: CSVEASGGYNEQFF.

V is TRBV7-2 and J is TRBJ1-4. The CDR3 is made up of 13 amino acids. Germline V gene sequence: CDR1 SGHTA, CDR2 FQGNSA. CDR3 protein: CAGPAGFFEKLFF. The whole variable domain, remainder taken from reference TRBV7-2 and TRBJ1-4, is GAGVSQSPSNKVTEKGKDVELRCDPISGHTALYWYRQSLGQGLEFLIYFQGNSAPDKSGLPSDRFSAERTGGSVSTLTIQRTQQEDSAVYLCAGPAGFFEKLFFGSGTQLSVL.

The chain joins TRBV5-1 to TRBJ2-3; as DNA is missing, the TRBD1 call by TCRdb cannot be tested. Germline assignment: CDR1 SGHRS and CDR2 YFSETQ. CDR3 length equals 17 residues. The CDR3 loop reads CASSPSDRGNLKATQYF.

This clonotype shows up as medium-sized (0.01 to 0.1%) by frequency. The rearrangement links TRBV19 to TRBJ2-1; TCRdb gives TRBD2 as the D gene, but with no DNA this cannot be confirmed. The germline CDR1 and CDR2 sequences are LNHDA and SQIVND (reference sequence). CDR3 length: 16 residues. CDR3: CASSRLAGGMSNEQFF.

V gene TRBV27 combines with J gene TRBJ2-3. The CDR3 sequence is 13 residues long. Germline V lookup: CDR1 MNHEY, CDR2 SMNVEV (reference sequence). CDR3 sequence reads: CASSLLRTDTQYF.

The rearrangement joins TRBV6-2 or TRBV6-3 to TRBJ2-5; TCRdb reports TRBD2, a call that lacks DNA to check it against. Germline V gene sequence: CDR1 MNHEY, CDR2 SVGEGT. The CDR3 runs 16 residues. This CDR3 reads CASRRLAGAPQETQYF.

This clonotype is called medium-sized based on its frequency. The rearrangement joins TRBV27 to TRBJ2-2; TCRdb's D gene call, TRBD2, goes unchecked for lack of DNA. The CDR3 runs 13 residues. Germline V gene lookup returns CDR1 MNHEY and CDR2 SMNVEV (reference sequence). The CDR3 loop is CASSRDARQELFF.

V usage is TRBV30 and J usage is TRBJ1-5; the D call from TCRdb, TRBD1, cannot be confirmed without DNA. Germline CDR1 and CDR2: GTSNPN and SVGIG (reference sequence). The CDR3 length is 14 residues. CDR3 loop: CAWSWGTGDQPQHF.

The chain combines TRBV5-1 with TRBJ2-3; TCRdb calls TRBD1, which cannot be checked without DNA. Germline V gene sequence: CDR1 SGHRS, CDR2 YFSETQ. The CDR3 is 15 amino acids. The CDR3 is CASSLGGTSTDTQYF.

This CDR3 is CASSLDRTSNQPQHF. V and J are TRBV6-6 and TRBJ1-5. From germline, CDR1 is MNHNY and CDR2 SVGAGI (reference sequence). The CDR3 extends over 15 amino acids.

This sequence joins TRBV5-4 and TRBJ2-2; the TCRdb D gene call, TRBD1, has no DNA to confirm it. From germline, CDR1 is SGHNT and CDR2 YYREEE (reference sequence). The CDR3 totals 15 residues. This CDR3 is CASSFGGGRTGELFF.

The rearrangement links TRBV30 to TRBJ1-6. Germline V gene sequence: CDR1 GTSNPN, CDR2 SVGIG (reference sequence). The CDR3 is 16 residues long. CDR3 amino acids: CAWSVLVAANNSPLHF.

The chain carries TRBV11-2 and TRBJ1-1; TCRdb's D call, TRBD1, is unchecked because there is no DNA. This CDR3 contains 18 residues. CDR1 is SGHAT, CDR2 FQNNGV, per germline. The CDR3 here is CASSHLRTGGKMNTEAFF.

The chain recombines TRBV19 with TRBJ2-3; TCRdb designates TRBD1, a call that cannot be tested without DNA. Germline lookup yields CDR1 LNHDA and CDR2 SQIVND (reference sequence). The CDR3 sequence is 15 residues long. The CDR3 sequence: CASSDRGAAADTQYF.

Measured by frequency, this clonotype is medium-sized. This chain joins TRBV12-3 or TRBV12-4 and TRBJ1-5; the TCRdb call, TRBD1, lacks DNA for checking. The CDR3 runs 17 residues. The CDR3 reads CASKAEGVRYSNQPQHF.

Considering frequency, this clonotype is medium-sized. The V call is TRBV29-1, the J call TRBJ2-5; TCRdb outputs TRBD2, but without DNA this stays unchecked. The CDR3 has 14 amino acids. The V gene's germline CDR1 is SQVTM and CDR2 ANQGSEA. The CDR3 sequence: CSVAAGLPGETQYF.

Considering frequency, this clonotype is medium-sized. This chain links TRBV27 with TRBJ1-6; TCRdb picks TRBD1, but there is no DNA to check that call. Germline V gene lookup returns CDR1 MNHEY and CDR2 SMNVEV (reference sequence). The CDR3 covers 15 residues. Here the CDR3 reads CASSSGTGRNSPLHF.

The chain combines TRBV19 with TRBJ1-5; TCRdb's D gene call, TRBD1, goes unchecked for lack of DNA. This CDR3 contains 17 residues. Germline V gene lookup returns CDR1 LNHDA and CDR2 SQIVND (reference sequence). This CDR3 reads CASSPQRDRGRNQPQHF.

Frequency places this clonotype as medium-sized. The rearrangement uses TRBV6-1 and TRBJ2-3. Germline V gene sequence: CDR1 MNHNS, CDR2 SASEGT. This CDR3 is built from 15 residues. CDR3: CASPRVRSDPDTQYF.

This clonotype ranks as medium-sized in terms of frequency. The J gene is TRBJ1-3, the V gene TRBV30; checking the TCRdb D call of TRBD1 is not possible without DNA. The CDR3 runs 14 residues. From germline, CDR1 is GTSNPN and CDR2 SVGIG (reference sequence). CDR3 region: CAWKPWTAGNTIYF.